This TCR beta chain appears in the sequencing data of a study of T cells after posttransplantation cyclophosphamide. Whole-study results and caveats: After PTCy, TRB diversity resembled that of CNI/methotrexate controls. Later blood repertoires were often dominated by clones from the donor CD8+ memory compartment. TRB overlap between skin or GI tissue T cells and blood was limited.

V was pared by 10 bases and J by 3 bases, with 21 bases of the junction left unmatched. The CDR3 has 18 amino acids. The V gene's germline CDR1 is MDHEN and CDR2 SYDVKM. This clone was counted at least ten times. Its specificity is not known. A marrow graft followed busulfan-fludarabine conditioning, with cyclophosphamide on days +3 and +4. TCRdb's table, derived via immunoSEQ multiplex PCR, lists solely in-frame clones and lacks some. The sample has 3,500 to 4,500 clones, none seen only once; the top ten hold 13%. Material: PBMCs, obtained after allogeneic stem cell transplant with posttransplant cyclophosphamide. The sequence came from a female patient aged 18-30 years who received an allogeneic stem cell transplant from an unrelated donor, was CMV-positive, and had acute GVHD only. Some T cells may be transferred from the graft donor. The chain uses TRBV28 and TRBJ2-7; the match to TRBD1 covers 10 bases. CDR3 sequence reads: CATTFGTGDAPPGYEQYF. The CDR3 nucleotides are TGTGCCACGACGTTTGGGACAGGGGACGCCCCCCCGGGCTACGAGCAGTACTTC. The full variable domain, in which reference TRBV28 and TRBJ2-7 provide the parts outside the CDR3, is DVKVTQSSRYLVKRTGEKVFLECVQDMDHENMFWYRQDPGLGLRLIYFSYDVKMKEKGDIPEGYSVSREKKERFSLILESASTNQTSMYLCATTFGTGDAPPGYEQYFGPGTRLTVT.